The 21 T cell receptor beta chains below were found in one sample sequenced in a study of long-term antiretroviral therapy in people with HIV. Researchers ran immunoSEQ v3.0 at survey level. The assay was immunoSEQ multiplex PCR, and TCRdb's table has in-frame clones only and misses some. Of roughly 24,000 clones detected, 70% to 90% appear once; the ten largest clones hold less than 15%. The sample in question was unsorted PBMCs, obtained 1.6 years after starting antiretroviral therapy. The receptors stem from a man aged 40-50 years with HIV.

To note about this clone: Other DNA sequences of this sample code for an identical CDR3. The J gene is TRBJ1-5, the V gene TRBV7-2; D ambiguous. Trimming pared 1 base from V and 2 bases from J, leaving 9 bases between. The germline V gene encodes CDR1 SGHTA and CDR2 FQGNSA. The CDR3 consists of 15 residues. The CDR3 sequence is CASSLGTQGNQPQHF. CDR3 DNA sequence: TGTGCCAGCAGCTTAGGGACTCAGGGCAATCAGCCCCAGCATTTT.

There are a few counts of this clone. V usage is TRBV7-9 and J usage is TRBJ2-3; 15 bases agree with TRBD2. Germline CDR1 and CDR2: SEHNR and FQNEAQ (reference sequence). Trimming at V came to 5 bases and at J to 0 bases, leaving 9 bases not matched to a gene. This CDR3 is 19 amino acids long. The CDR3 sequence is CASSLIGLAGGTSTDTQYF. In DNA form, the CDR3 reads TGTGCCAGCAGCCTAATCGGACTAGCGGGGGGGACTAGCACAGATACGCAGTATTTT.

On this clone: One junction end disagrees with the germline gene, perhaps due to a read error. CDR3 DNA: TGTGCCACCAGTATCCCTGGGGCCAACGTCCTGACTTTC. Protein: CATSIPGANVLTF. The chain has TRBV10-3 and TRBJ2-6; D gene unclear. Germline V lookup: CDR1 ENHRY, CDR2 SYGVKD. The CDR3 contains 13 residues.

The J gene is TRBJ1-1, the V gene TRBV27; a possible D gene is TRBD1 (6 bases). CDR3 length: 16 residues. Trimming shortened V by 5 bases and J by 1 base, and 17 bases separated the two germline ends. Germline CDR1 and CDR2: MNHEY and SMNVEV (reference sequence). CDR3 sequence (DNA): TGTGCCAGCAGTCCGACAGACAGGAGGCGGAACACTGAAGCTTTCTTT. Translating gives CASSPTDRRRNTEAFF.

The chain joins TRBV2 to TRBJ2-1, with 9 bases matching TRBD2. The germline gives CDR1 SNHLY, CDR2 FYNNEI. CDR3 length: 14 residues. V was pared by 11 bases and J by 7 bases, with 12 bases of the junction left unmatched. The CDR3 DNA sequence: TGTGCCTCTCGGGGGCTAGCGGGAATAAATGAGCAGTTCTTC. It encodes CASRGLAGINEQFF.

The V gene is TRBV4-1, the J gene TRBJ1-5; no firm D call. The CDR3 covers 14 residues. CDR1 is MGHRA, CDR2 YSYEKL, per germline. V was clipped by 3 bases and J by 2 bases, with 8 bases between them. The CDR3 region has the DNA TGCGCCAGCAGCCAGATCCTGGGCAATCAGCCCCAGCATTTT. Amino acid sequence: CASSQILGNQPQHF.

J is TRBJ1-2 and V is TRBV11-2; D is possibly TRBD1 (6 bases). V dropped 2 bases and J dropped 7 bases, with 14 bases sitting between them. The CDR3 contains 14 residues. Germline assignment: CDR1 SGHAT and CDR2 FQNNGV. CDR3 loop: CASSLFGGQGGYTF. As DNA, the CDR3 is TGTGCCAGCAGCTTATTCGGGGGGCAGGGTGGCTACACCTTC.

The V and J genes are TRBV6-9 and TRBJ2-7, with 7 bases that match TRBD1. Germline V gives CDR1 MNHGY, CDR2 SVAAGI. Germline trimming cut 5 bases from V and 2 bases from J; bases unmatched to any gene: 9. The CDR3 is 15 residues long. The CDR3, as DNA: TGTGCCAGCAGTATCGACAGGGTGGACCCCTACGAGCAGTACTTC. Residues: CASSIDRVDPYEQYF.

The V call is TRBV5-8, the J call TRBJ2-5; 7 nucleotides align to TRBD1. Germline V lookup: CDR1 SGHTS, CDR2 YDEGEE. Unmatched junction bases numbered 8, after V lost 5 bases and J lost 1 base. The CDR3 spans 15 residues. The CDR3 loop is CASRGDREPQETQYF. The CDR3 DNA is TGTGCCAGCAGGGGAGACAGGGAACCCCAAGAGACCCAGTACTTC.

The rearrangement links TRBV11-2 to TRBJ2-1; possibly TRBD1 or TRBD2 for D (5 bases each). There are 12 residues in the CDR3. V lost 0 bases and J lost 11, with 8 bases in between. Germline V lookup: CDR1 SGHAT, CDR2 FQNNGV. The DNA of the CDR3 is TGTGCCAGCAGCTTAGATCGGGGACAGCAGTTCTTC. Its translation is CASSLDRGQQFF.

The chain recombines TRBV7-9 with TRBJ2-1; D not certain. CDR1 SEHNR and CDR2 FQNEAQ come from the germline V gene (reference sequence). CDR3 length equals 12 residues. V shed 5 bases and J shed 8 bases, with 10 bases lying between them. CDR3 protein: CASSPTVHEQFF. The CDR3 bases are TGTGCCAGCAGCCCTACTGTGCATGAGCAGTTCTTC.

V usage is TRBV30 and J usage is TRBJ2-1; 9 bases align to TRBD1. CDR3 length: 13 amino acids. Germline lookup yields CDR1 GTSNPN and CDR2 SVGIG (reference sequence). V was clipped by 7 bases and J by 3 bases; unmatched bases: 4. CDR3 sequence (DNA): TGTGCCTCGGACAGGGGCCGCTACAATGAGCAGTTCTTC. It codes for CASDRGRYNEQFF.

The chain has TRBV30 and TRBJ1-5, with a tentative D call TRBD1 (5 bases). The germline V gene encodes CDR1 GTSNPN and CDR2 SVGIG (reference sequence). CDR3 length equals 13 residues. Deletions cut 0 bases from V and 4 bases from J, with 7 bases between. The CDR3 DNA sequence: TGTGCCTGGAGTGTGGGGGATAATCAGCCCCAGCATTTT. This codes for CAWSVGDNQPQHF.

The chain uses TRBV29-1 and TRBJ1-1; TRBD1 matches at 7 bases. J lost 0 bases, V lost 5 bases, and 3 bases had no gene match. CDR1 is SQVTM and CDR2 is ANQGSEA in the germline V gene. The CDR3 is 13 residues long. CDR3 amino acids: CSVQGVLNTEAFF. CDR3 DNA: TGCAGCGTTCAGGGGGTTTTGAACACTGAAGCTTTCTTT.

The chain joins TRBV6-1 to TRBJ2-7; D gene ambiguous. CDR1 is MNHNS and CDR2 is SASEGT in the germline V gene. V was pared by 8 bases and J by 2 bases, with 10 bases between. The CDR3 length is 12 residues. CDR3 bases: TGTGCCAGCTCGACTGATCCCTACGAGCAGTACTTC. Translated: CASSTDPYEQYF.

This chain's CDR3 is CASSLRGTAYEQYF. Here the CDR3 DNA reads TGTGCCAGCAGCTTAAGGGGGACAGCCTACGAGCAGTACTTC. J is TRBJ2-7 and V is TRBV7-9; 7 bases map to TRBD1. The V and J ends lost 2 bases and 2 bases, in that order; junction bases with no gene match: 3. Germline CDR1 SEHNR, CDR2 FQNEAQ (reference sequence). The CDR3 is 14 residues long.

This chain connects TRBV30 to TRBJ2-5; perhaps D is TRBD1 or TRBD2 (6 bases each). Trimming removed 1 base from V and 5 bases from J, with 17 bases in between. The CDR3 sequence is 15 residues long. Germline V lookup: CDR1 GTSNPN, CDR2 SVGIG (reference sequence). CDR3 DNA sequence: TGTGCCTGGAGTGAGTTTCAGGGGACTCCCGAGACCCAGTACTTC. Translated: CAWSEFQGTPETQYF.

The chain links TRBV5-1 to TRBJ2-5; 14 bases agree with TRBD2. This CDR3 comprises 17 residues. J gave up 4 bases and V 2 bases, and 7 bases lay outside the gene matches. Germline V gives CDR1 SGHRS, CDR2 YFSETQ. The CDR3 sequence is CASSFRLAGGPPETQYF. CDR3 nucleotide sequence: TGCGCCAGCAGCTTTCGACTAGCGGGAGGGCCCCCAGAGACCCAGTACTTC.

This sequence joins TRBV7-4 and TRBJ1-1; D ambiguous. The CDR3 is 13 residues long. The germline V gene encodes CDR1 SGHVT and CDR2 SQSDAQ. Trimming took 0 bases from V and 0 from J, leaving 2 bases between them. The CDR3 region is CASSLALNTEAFF. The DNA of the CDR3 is TGTGCCAGCAGCTTAGCGTTGAACACTGAAGCTTTCTTT.

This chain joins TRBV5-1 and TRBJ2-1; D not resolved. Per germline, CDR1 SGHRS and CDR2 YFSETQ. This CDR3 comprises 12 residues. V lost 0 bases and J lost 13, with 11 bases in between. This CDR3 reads CASSLGLGIQFF. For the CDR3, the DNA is TGCGCCAGCAGCTTGGGGCTGGGGATTCAGTTCTTC.

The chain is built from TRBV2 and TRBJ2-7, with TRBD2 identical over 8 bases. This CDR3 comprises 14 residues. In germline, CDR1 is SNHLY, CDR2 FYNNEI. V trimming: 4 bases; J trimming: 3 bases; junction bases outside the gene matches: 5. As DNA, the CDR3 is TGTGCCAGCAGTGGTGTAGCGGGAAGCTACGAGCAGTACTTC. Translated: CASSGVAGSYEQYF. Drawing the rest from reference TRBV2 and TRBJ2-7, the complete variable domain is EPEVTQTPSHQVTQMGQEVILRCVPISNHLYFYWYRQILGQKVEFLVSFYNNEISEKSEIFDDQFSVERPDGSNFTLKIRSTKLEDSAMYFCASSGVAGSYEQYFGPGTRLTVT.